These 27 T cell receptor beta chains were all obtained from the same sample, sequenced in a study of shared clonotypes between healthy human individuals. The data were produced by immunoSEQ multiplex PCR, yet TCRdb's version contains in-frame clones alone and is incomplete. Of some 2,000,000 clones listed, less than 95% are singletons. Naive CD8 cells lacked CD45RO, underwent positive selection for CCR7 and left out terminally differentiated effector memory CD45RA+ cells. Sample: naive CD8+ T cells sorted from blood. Receptor source: a man between 18 and 35 years old in good health.

To note about this clone: Other DNA sequences in the sample encode the same CDR3. This chain links TRBV5-6 with TRBJ1-1, with 7 bases fitting TRBD1. The CDR3 runs to 12 residues. CDR1 and CDR2 (germline): SGHDT, YYEEEE. The junction had 4 bases not matched to a gene; V was cut back by 8 bases and J by 3 bases. The CDR3 DNA follows: TGTGCCAGTTCCCAGGGGGACACTGAAGCTTTCTTT. Translated: CASSQGDTEAFF.

Only a few counts were recorded for this clone. Other nucleotide sequences from this sample produce the same CDR3. The chain uses TRBV4-2 and TRBJ2-7; D uncertain. This CDR3 spans 13 amino acids. V lost 1 base and J lost 1, with 5 bases in between. The germline CDR1 and CDR2 sequences are LGHNA and YNFKEQ. The CDR3 is CASSQGRSYEQYF. Written as DNA, the CDR3 is TGTGCCAGCAGCCAAGGAAGGTCCTACGAGCAGTACTTC.

The chain carries TRBV29-1 and TRBJ2-1; 10 nucleotides agree with TRBD1. The CDR3 extends over 12 amino acids. V lost 6 bases to trimming and J lost 12 bases; unmatched junction nucleotides: 8. Germline V CDR1 and CDR2: SQVTM, ANQGSEA. CDR3 protein: CSVPGQGTRQFF. In DNA form, the CDR3 reads TGCAGCGTCCCGGGACAGGGGACGAGGCAGTTCTTC.

As to this clone: The sample carries other DNA sequences with the same CDR3. The CDR3 nucleotides are TGTGCCAGCAGCCCGGGACAGGGGACCTACAATGAGCAGTTCTTC. Translation gives CASSPGQGTYNEQFF. This sequence joins TRBV2 and TRBJ2-1; the match to TRBD1 covers 10 bases. Trimming took 6 bases from V and 2 from J; bases not matched to a gene: 4. This CDR3 has 15 amino acids. The germline V gene has CDR1 SNHLY and CDR2 FYNNEI. Complete variable domain (other parts from reference TRBV2 and TRBJ2-1): EPEVTQTPSHQVTQMGQEVILRCVPISNHLYFYWYRQILGQKVEFLVSFYNNEISEKSEIFDDQFSVERPDGSNFTLKIRSTKLEDSAMYFCASSPGQGTYNEQFFGPGTRLTVL.

This rearrangement joins TRBV13 to TRBJ2-3, with a possible D match to TRBD2 (5 bases). Per the germline V gene, CDR1 is PRHDT and CDR2 is FYEKMQ (reference sequence). Deletions cut 5 bases from V and 1 base from J, with 16 bases between. The CDR3 covers 16 residues. DNA of the CDR3: TGTGCCAGCAGCCTATTGAGGGTTGGGGGCACAGATACGCAGTATTTT. Its protein product is CASSLLRVGGTDTQYF. Full variable domain (rest looked up from reference TRBV13 and TRBJ2-3): AAGVIQSPRHLIKEKRETATLKCYPIPRHDTVYWYQQGPGQDPQFLISFYEKMQSDKGSIPDRFSAQQFSDYHSELNMSSLELGDSALYFCASSLLRVGGTDTQYFGPGTRLTVL.

The rearrangement joins TRBV7-6 to TRBJ1-5; no reliable D call. The CDR3 consists of 17 residues. The V gene lost 4 bases and the J gene lost 0 bases, with 16 bases spanning the gap. Germline-derived CDR1 and CDR2 are SGHVS and FNYEAQ. In nucleotides, the CDR3 is TGTGCCAGCAGCTACGGACCGCCAAGTGGTAGCAATCAGCCCCAGCATTTT. Amino acid sequence: CASSYGPPSGSNQPQHF.

As for this clone: The sample contains more than one DNA sequence encoding this CDR3. The chain recombines TRBV7-9 with TRBJ2-5; possibly TRBD1 for D (6 bases). The CDR3 extends over 14 amino acids. Germline-derived CDR1 and CDR2 are SEHNR and FQNEAQ (reference sequence). Trimming shortened V by 4 bases and J by 2 bases, and 11 bases separated the two germline ends. As DNA, the CDR3 is TGTGCCAGCAGCTCTACAGGGTTTCAAGAGACCCAGTACTTC. Translation: CASSSTGFQETQYF.

The sample holds one count of this clone. The chain couples TRBV5-1 to TRBJ1-4; TRBD1 is a possible D gene (5 bases). The CDR3 length is 14 residues. Looked up from germline, CDR1 is SGHRS and CDR2 is YFSETQ. V was trimmed by 3 bases and J by 8 bases, leaving 14 bases between them. In nucleotides, the CDR3 is TGCGCCAGCAGCTCGACACACCCAGGGGAAAAACTGTTTTTT. Its translation is CASSSTHPGEKLFF.

J is TRBJ2-1 and V is TRBV9; the D call may be TRBD1 or TRBD2 (5 bases each). Trimming shortened V by 0 bases and J by 10 bases, and 11 bases separated the two germline ends. The CDR3 sequence is 13 residues long. The germline CDR1 and CDR2 sequences are SGDLS and YYNGEE. The CDR3 is CASSVDGREEQFF. The CDR3, as DNA: TGTGCCAGCAGCGTAGATGGCAGGGAGGAGCAGTTCTTC.

The rearrangement uses TRBV7-9 and TRBJ2-5; 15 bases fit TRBD2. The CDR3 spans 16 residues. The J segment lost 1 base and the V segment lost 5 bases, leaving 2 bases of the junction unmatched. Germline V gene sequence: CDR1 SEHNR, CDR2 FQNEAQ (reference sequence). Written as DNA, the CDR3 is TGTGCCAGCAGCGGGACTAGCGGGGGGCCCCAAGAGACCCAGTACTTC. Encoded protein: CASSGTSGGPQETQYF.

The V call is TRBV28, the J call TRBJ2-5, with 7 nucleotides matching TRBD2. This CDR3 comprises 15 residues. Germline V gene sequence: CDR1 MDHEN, CDR2 SYDVKM. V lost 6 bases to trimming and J lost 2 bases; unmatched junction nucleotides: 9. DNA of the CDR3: TGTGCCAGCAGCACCGAGCGGGGTAGTCAAGAGACCCAGTACTTC. Translated, it gives CASSTERGSQETQYF.

V and J are TRBV13 and TRBJ1-2; no definite D call. This CDR3 is built from 14 residues. Trimming took off 0 bases at V and 5 bases at J, with 10 bases between the two ends. From germline, CDR1 is PRHDT and CDR2 FYEKMQ (reference sequence). The CDR3 coding sequence is TGTGCCAGCAGCTTAGGCGGGCTCGGGTATGGCTACACCTTC. Translation: CASSLGGLGYGYTF.

In its sample, this clone was seen once. The chain couples TRBV25-1 to TRBJ1-6; no firm D call. With 4 bases removed from V and 1 base from J, the gap between germline ends came to 8 bases. The CDR3 sequence is 15 residues long. The germline CDR1 and CDR2 sequences are MGHDK and SYGVNS. The DNA for the CDR3 is TGTGCCAGCAGTGGAGGAAGTTCCTATAATTCACCCCTCCACTTT. This gives the protein CASSGGSSYNSPLHF.

V usage is TRBV28 and J usage is TRBJ1-4; the match to TRBD1 covers 8 bases. Trimming at V came to 6 bases and at J to 8 bases, leaving 8 bases not matched to a gene. This CDR3 region has 14 residues. CDR1 and CDR2 from the germline V gene are MDHEN and SYDVKM. CDR3 in DNA: TGTGCCAGCAGGGTTCAGGGGGCGGGCGAAAAACTGTTTTTT. Protein: CASRVQGAGEKLFF.

The rearrangement links TRBV4-3 to TRBJ2-3, with a tentative D call TRBD2 (5 bases). Germline CDR1 and CDR2: LGHNA and YSLEER. The CDR3 is 14 residues long. Trimming removed 0 bases from V and 3 bases from J, with 7 bases in between. The CDR3 region has the DNA TGCGCCAGCAGCCAAGAGAGCGGAACAGATACGCAGTATTTT. It encodes CASSQESGTDTQYF.

The chain recombines TRBV28 with TRBJ2-3, with D tentatively TRBD1 (5 bases). The germline V gene has CDR1 MDHEN and CDR2 SYDVKM. Between the trimmed V and J ends, which lost 7 bases and 5 bases, there was a span of 16 bases. There are 14 residues in the CDR3. CDR3 sequence: CASTLLGQGDTQYF. The CDR3 coding sequence is TGTGCCAGCACCCTTTTGGGGCAGGGAGATACGCAGTATTTT.

The chain has TRBV5-6 and TRBJ2-7, with 8 nucleotides matching TRBD1. The CDR3 sequence is 14 residues long. Germline lookup yields CDR1 SGHDT and CDR2 YYEEEE. With 1 base clipped from V and 7 bases from J, the junction kept 7 bases outside the gene matches. CDR3 in amino acids: CASSLQGAGGEQYF. The CDR3 nucleotides read TGTGCCAGCAGCTTGCAGGGGGCGGGTGGAGAGCAGTACTTC.

Only one count was recorded for this clone. This chain joins TRBV5-6 and TRBJ1-1; TRBD1 aligns across 7 bases. V lost 10 bases, J lost 1 base, and 4 bases stayed unmatched. Germline CDR1 reads SGHDT; CDR2 reads YYEEEE. The CDR3 consists of 12 residues. The CDR3 reads CASQGGNTEAFF. The CDR3 DNA reads TGTGCCTCCCAGGGGGGGAACACTGAAGCTTTCTTT.

This clone was counted a single time. V gene TRBV4-1 combines with J gene TRBJ1-4; D is unresolved. Between the trimmed V and J ends, which lost 4 bases and 8 bases, there was a span of 17 bases. The germline V gene encodes CDR1 MGHRA and CDR2 YSYEKL. This CDR3 is 15 amino acids long. The CDR3 DNA follows: TGCGCCAGCAGCCCCATGGCCGGGGTGGGGGAAAAACTGTTTTTT. Protein: CASSPMAGVGEKLFF.

J is TRBJ1-6 and V is TRBV30, with D tentatively TRBD1 (5 bases). Deletions cut 4 bases from V and 9 bases from J, with 13 bases between. Germline CDR1 GTSNPN, CDR2 SVGIG (reference sequence). This CDR3 is built from 13 residues. CDR3 residues: CAWNYQGGSPLHF. The CDR3 DNA follows: TGTGCCTGGAACTATCAGGGAGGTTCACCCCTCCACTTT.

The V and J genes are TRBV30 and TRBJ2-7; D call uncertain. Per germline, CDR1 GTSNPN and CDR2 SVGIG (reference sequence). The CDR3 is 13 residues long. Between the trimmed V and J ends, which lost 5 bases and 1 base, there was a span of 12 bases. CDR3 nucleotides: TGTGCCTGGGATAGCAGTGGGTCCTACGAGCAGTACTTC. Protein sequence: CAWDSSGSYEQYF.

This chain connects TRBV28 to TRBJ2-1, with 8 bases fitting TRBD2. Germline trimming cut 8 bases from V and 9 bases from J; bases unmatched to any gene: 12. CDR1 and CDR2 from the germline V gene are MDHEN and SYDVKM. The CDR3 loop spans 14 amino acids. CDR3 residues: CASVLTGGPSEQFF. The CDR3 DNA follows: TGTGCCAGCGTCCTTACGGGGGGGCCTAGTGAGCAGTTCTTC.

J is TRBJ2-5 and V is TRBV11-2, with D possibly being TRBD1 (5 bases). V lost 7 bases and J 2 bases, leaving 14 bases between the germline ends. Germline CDR1 SGHAT, CDR2 FQNNGV. The CDR3 has 14 residues. The CDR3 DNA sequence: TGTGCCAGCATCCTGGGGCCTTCTCAAGAGACCCAGTACTTC. Translation: CASILGPSQETQYF.

The chain couples TRBV5-1 to TRBJ1-6; no definite D call. The CDR3 consists of 17 residues. V was pared by 0 bases and J by 0 bases, with 10 bases between. CDR1 is SGHRS and CDR2 is YFSETQ in the germline V gene. CDR3 residues: CASSLEGRSSYNSPLHF. The CDR3, as DNA: TGCGCCAGCAGCTTGGAAGGCAGGAGCTCCTATAATTCACCCCTCCACTTT.

The rearrangement uses TRBV29-1 and TRBJ2-5; the D is unclear. Germline V gene lookup returns CDR1 SQVTM and CDR2 ANQGSEA. The CDR3 spans 13 residues. Trimming took 1 base from V and 2 from J, leaving 8 bases between them. CDR3 amino acids: CSVEGDIQETQYF. The CDR3 nucleotides read TGCAGCGTTGAAGGCGACATTCAAGAGACCCAGTACTTC.

This chain uses TRBV5-6 with TRBJ2-7; 11 nucleotides match TRBD2. The germline CDR1 and CDR2 sequences are SGHDT and YYEEEE. Trimming at V came to 4 bases and at J to 3 bases, leaving 6 bases not matched to a gene. This CDR3 has 15 residues. The CDR3 sequence: CASSPGLAGDYEQYF. The CDR3 DNA reads as TGTGCCAGCAGCCCAGGACTAGCGGGTGACTACGAGCAGTACTTC.

This chain links TRBV7-8 with TRBJ2-3; 13 nucleotides align to TRBD2. The CDR3 consists of 15 residues. CDR1 is SGHVS, CDR2 FQNEAQ, per germline. The trim removed 4 bases at V and 3 bases at J, leaving 1 base unmatched. The CDR3 reads CASSWTSGGTDTQYF. CDR3 coding DNA: TGTGCCAGCAGCTGGACTAGCGGGGGAACAGATACGCAGTATTTT.